The 21 T cell receptor beta chains presented below share a single source sample, sequenced in a study of blood T cell repertoires in COVID-19 (dated by TCRdb to about 2020). Library generation was performed with the immunoSEQ multiplex PCR assay. What TCRdb holds here is the immuneACCESS table cut down to in-frame rearrangements. Part of the clones is not present; checked against another copy, under half of the missing clones reflect an unresolved V gene, and the others are unexplained. The sample has fewer than 350,000 clones on record, around 86% of them singletons. The biggest ten clones account for under 3% of the sample. Input material: peripheral blood. These receptors were collected from a woman aged 55-70 years with active or convalescent COVID-19.

This clone was seen a few times. In the same sample, other DNA sequences code for this CDR3. The CDR3 coding sequence is TGTGCCAGCAGTTTACAGGGAAGAGGCACTGAAGCTTTCTTT. Translating it yields CASSLQGRGTEAFF. This sequence joins TRBV6-5 and TRBJ1-1; D might be TRBD1 (6 bases). Trimming removed 4 bases at V and 4 bases at J, with 13 bases between. This CDR3 spans 14 amino acids. CDR1 and CDR2 (germline): MNHEY, SVGAGI.

The genes are TRBV7-3 and TRBJ1-3; perhaps TRBD1 as D (5 bases). In germline, CDR1 is SGHTA, CDR2 FQGTGA. Trimming pared 2 bases from V and 3 bases from J, leaving 11 bases between. The CDR3 is 15 amino acids. In DNA form, the CDR3 reads TGTGCCAGCAGCTTAGGTTCGGGGGGTGGAAACACCATATATTTT. As protein: CASSLGSGGGNTIYF.

The V and J genes are TRBV29-1 and TRBJ2-5, with 10 bases aligning to TRBD1. Germline V gene lookup returns CDR1 SQVTM and CDR2 ANQGSEA. The CDR3 is 14 residues long. V was pared by 6 bases and J by 5 bases, with 9 bases of the junction left unmatched. The CDR3 DNA is TGCAGCGTGGGTCCGGACAGGGGGAGCGAGACCCAGTACTTC. Its translation is CSVGPDRGSETQYF. Together with reference TRBV29-1 and TRBJ2-5, the CDR3 gives the full variable domain: SAVISQKPSRDICQRGTSLTIQCQVDSQVTMMFWYRQQPGQSLTLIATANQGSEATYESGFVIDKFPISRPNLTFSTLTVSNMSPEDSSIYLCSVGPDRGSETQYFGPGTRLLVL.

The gene calls are TRBV7-2 and TRBJ1-2, with D maybe TRBD1 (5 bases). The V gene lost 3 bases and the J gene lost 1 base, with 12 bases spanning the gap. This CDR3 has 15 amino acids. Germline V gene data show CDR1 as SGHTA and CDR2 as FQGNSA. CDR3 in amino acids: CASSFSGNLNYGYTF. The CDR3 region has the DNA TGTGCCAGCAGCTTCTCAGGGAACCTTAACTATGGCTACACCTTC.

The chain is built from TRBV7-3 and TRBJ2-7; no definite D call. CDR3 length: 15 residues. Looked up from germline, CDR1 is SGHTA and CDR2 is FQGTGA. Trimming removed 7 bases at V and 2 bases at J, with 18 bases between. The CDR3 coding sequence is TGTGCCAGCAACCACCCCAGCCTCGAGGCCTACGAGCAGTACTTC. It codes for CASNHPSLEAYEQYF.

The rearrangement uses TRBV9 and TRBJ1-1; D is perhaps TRBD1 (5 bases). V lost 1 base to trimming and J lost 0 bases, with 13 bases between them. Germline V lookup: CDR1 SGDLS, CDR2 YYNGEE. CDR3 length: 16 residues. The CDR3: CASSVFQGTMNTEAFF. CDR3 DNA sequence: TGTGCCAGCAGCGTATTTCAGGGTACCATGAACACTGAAGCTTTCTTT.

The chain uses TRBV7-9 and TRBJ2-5; the match to TRBD1 covers 9 bases. The CDR3 sequence is 14 residues long. The germline V gene encodes CDR1 SEHNR and CDR2 FQNEAQ (reference sequence). V gave up 4 bases and J gave up 7 bases; unmatched junction bases: 7. Written as DNA, the CDR3 is TGTGCCAGCAGCTCCGAACAGGGGGCGGCGACCCAGTACTTC. This sequence encodes CASSSEQGAATQYF.

This sequence joins TRBV18 and TRBJ1-6, with D possibly being TRBD1 (6 bases). Trimming shortened V by 6 bases and J by 6 bases, and 15 bases separated the two germline ends. This CDR3 region has 15 residues. The germline V gene encodes CDR1 KGHSH and CDR2 LQKENI. The CDR3 nucleotides read TGTGCCAGCTCGGCGACAGGAACTCCTAATTCACCCCTCCACTTT. Its translation: CASSATGTPNSPLHF.

This chain connects TRBV18 to TRBJ1-5; D is undetermined. The CDR3 spans 15 residues. CDR1 is KGHSH and CDR2 is LQKENI in the germline V gene. V lost 3 bases, J lost 7 bases, and 16 bases lay in between. As DNA, the CDR3 is TGTGCCAGCTCACCGCCGGGAACGACGCGGCAGCCCCAGCATTTT. This encodes CASSPPGTTRQPQHF.

The chain combines TRBV29-1 with TRBJ1-2; 8 bases line up with TRBD1. The CDR3 totals 12 residues. The trim removed 4 bases at V and 6 bases at J, leaving 4 bases unmatched. Germline CDR1 is SQVTM and CDR2 is ANQGSEA. CDR3 protein: CSVGTGGDGYTF. In nucleotides, the CDR3 is TGCAGCGTTGGTACAGGGGGGGATGGCTACACCTTC.

The V gene is TRBV19, the J gene TRBJ1-2, with 8 nucleotides matching TRBD1. With 5 bases clipped from V and 8 bases from J, the junction kept 13 bases outside the gene matches. CDR1 LNHDA and CDR2 SQIVND come from the germline V gene (reference sequence). The CDR3 covers 15 residues. This chain's CDR3 is CASSRGTGLIGGYTF. The CDR3 coding sequence is TGTGCCAGTAGTCGCGGGACAGGTCTTATAGGGGGCTACACCTTC.

The CDR3 spells CATGFSRGASTDTQYF. The CDR3, as DNA: TGTGCCACCGGATTCTCGCGGGGGGCGTCCACAGATACGCAGTATTTT. V usage is TRBV2 and J usage is TRBJ2-3; TRBD2 aligns across 8 bases. CDR1 is SNHLY and CDR2 is FYNNEI in the germline V gene. Trimming took 10 bases from V and 2 from J; bases not matched to a gene: 14. The CDR3 sequence is 16 residues long.

This rearrangement joins TRBV7-3 to TRBJ1-1, with 9 bases lining up with TRBD1. Trimming cost V 6 bases and J 1 base; bases outside gene matches: 0. Germline V gives CDR1 SGHTA, CDR2 FQGTGA. There are 13 residues in the CDR3. Written as DNA, the CDR3 is TGTGCCAGCAGGGGACAGGGGAACACTGAAGCTTTCTTT. This gives the protein CASRGQGNTEAFF.

In the case of this clone: This specimen includes other DNA sequences encoding the same CDR3. The rearrangement joins TRBV7-9 to TRBJ1-5; TRBD1 matches 9 bases. Unmatched junction bases numbered 3, after V lost 0 bases and J lost 3 bases. The germline gives CDR1 SEHNR, CDR2 FQNEAQ (reference sequence). This CDR3 contains 16 residues. CDR3 loop: CASSLAGTGYNQPQHF. CDR3 nucleotides: TGTGCCAGCAGCTTAGCCGGGACAGGGTACAATCAGCCCCAGCATTTT.

The chain recombines TRBV19 with TRBJ1-1; D may be TRBD1 (6 bases). Trimming cost V 1 base and J 6 bases, with 12 bases left between them. The CDR3 has 14 residues. The germline gives CDR1 LNHDA, CDR2 SQIVND (reference sequence). This CDR3 is CASSIVGGEPEAFF. CDR3 nucleotides: TGTGCCAGTAGTATAGTAGGGGGGGAACCTGAAGCTTTCTTT.

This chain links TRBV6-5 with TRBJ2-1, with 8 bases fitting TRBD2. Germline CDR1 MNHEY, CDR2 SVGAGI. The CDR3 consists of 13 residues. V trimming: 6 bases; J trimming: 9 bases; junction bases outside the gene matches: 7. This chain's CDR3 is CASRLADGGEQFF. The DNA for the CDR3 is TGTGCCAGCAGACTAGCGGACGGGGGTGAGCAGTTCTTC.

This chain uses TRBV30 with TRBJ1-4; 7 nucleotides agree with TRBD1. The germline V gene has CDR1 GTSNPN and CDR2 SVGIG (reference sequence). The ends lost 0 bases at V and 4 bases at J; junction bases unmatched: 5. The CDR3 sequence is 15 residues long. This CDR3 reads CAWSVRTGGNEKLFF. The CDR3 DNA is TGTGCCTGGAGTGTACGGACAGGTGGTAATGAAAAACTGTTTTTT.

The chain links TRBV5-1 to TRBJ1-6, with D unresolved. The CDR3 runs 12 residues. V shed 4 bases and J shed 7 bases, with 6 bases lying between them. CDR1 and CDR2 from the germline V gene are SGHRS and YFSETQ. The CDR3 loop reads CASSIQNSPLHF. DNA for the CDR3: TGCGCCAGCAGCATTCAGAATTCACCCCTCCACTTT.

The chain joins TRBV11-3 to TRBJ2-7; a weak D match, TRBD1 (5 bases). Germline lookup yields CDR1 SGHNT and CDR2 YENEEA. This CDR3 spans 12 amino acids. The V end lost 5 bases, the J end lost 8 bases, and 13 bases lay between the germline ends. CDR3 in DNA: TGTGCCAGCAGCCAAGGACAAGGACAGCAGTACTTC. Amino acids: CASSQGQGQQYF.

The count of this clone is one. CDR3: CASSLVVGRFTYEQYF. DNA for the CDR3: TGTGCCAGCAGCTTAGTGGTGGGGAGGTTCACCTACGAGCAGTACTTC. The gene calls are TRBV11-2 and TRBJ2-7; maybe TRBD2 (6 bases). CDR3 length: 16 amino acids. Trimming removed 1 base at V and 2 bases at J, with 15 bases between. Germline lookup yields CDR1 SGHAT and CDR2 FQNNGV.

The chain is built from TRBV9 and TRBJ2-3; 7 positions agree with TRBD2. The CDR3 runs 16 residues. Germline V gene sequence: CDR1 SGDLS, CDR2 YYNGEE. V trimming: 2 bases; J trimming: 4 bases; junction bases outside the gene matches: 10. The CDR3 coding sequence is TGTGCCAGCAGCGTGGGACGACTAGCCTTCGCAGATACGCAGTATTTT. Translating gives CASSVGRLAFADTQYF.